This T cell receptor beta chain emerged from a study of blood T cells in healthy people across ages. Study-wide findings and caveats: Higher diversity, along with more naive CD4+ cells, distinguished long-lived donors from aged donors. The percentage of naive T cells correlated strongly with TCR beta diversity. Older individuals had lower TCR beta diversity per million T cells (the decline was roughly linear).

About this clonotype: Antigen: not known.

Donation came from healthy Caucasian individuals in Russia who were aged about 6 to 95. Combining a sample-barcoded 5' primer with a J-beta primer mix, a second PCR ran for 7 to 11 cycles. Using its own MiXCR run on the 5' RACE reads, TCRdb lists one record per CDR3 protein. The table includes about a million distinct CDR3 sequences, just over 50% detected once. The germline V gene encodes CDR1 KGHSH and CDR2 LQKENI. The V end lost 3 bases, the J end lost 7 bases, and 16 bases lay between the germline ends. The CDR3 covers 15 residues. J is TRBJ2-1 and V is TRBV18, with a tentative D call TRBD1 (6 bases). The sample consisted of blood. The clonotype was recovered from a woman aged 60 to 75 in good health. This chain's CDR3 is CASSPGHSKMNEQFF. In DNA, the CDR3 is TGTGCCAGCTCACCGGGACACTCAAAGATGAATGAGCAGTTCTTC.